What follows describes a single T cell receptor (beta chain). Its antigen is currently unknown. Measured with immunoSEQ multiplex PCR; TCRdb has only the in-frame clones, and not every one. The sample comprises roughly 4,200 clones, about 56% of which are singletons, and around 8.9% rests with the top ten. V lost 6 bases and J lost 7; bases outside the gene matches: 9. CDR1 is SNHLY and CDR2 is FYNNEI in the germline V gene. This CDR3 spans 15 amino acids. The data derive from a study of coeliac disease. Whole-study results and caveats: Largely private TRB repertoires meant most sequences were sample-unique. Lower clonality than controls marked TRB and TRG repertoires from active celiac intraepithelial and lamina propria samples.

Each fraction contributed one 500,000-cell aliquot for sequencing. Sequenced material: intraepithelial lymphocytes from the gut. The TCR sequence derives from a man between 65 and 85 years old with active celiac disease. The chain employs TRBV2 and TRBJ2-1; TRBD2 matches at 10 bases. The CDR3 loop is CASRGAGGPGNEQFF. For the CDR3, the DNA is TGTGCCAGCAGGGGAGCGGGAGGGCCGGGAAATGAGCAGTTCTTC.